These T cell receptor beta chains were read from a single sample in a study of blood T cells in healthy people across ages. TCRdb reprocessed the 5' RACE reads with MiXCR, giving one entry per CDR3 protein. The sample yields 700,000 to 850,000 distinct CDR3 sequences, roughly 40% seen once. The sequencing sample was made of blood. The receptor set was obtained from a man in his late teens or twenties in good health. CDR3s include the opening cysteine and the closing phenylalanine or tryptophan. The D gene is left open where the match is weak. Clone size, where shown, is once, few, many, or a class for clones that have expanded.

TGTGCCAGCAGCGTTCTCCCGGCAGATACGCAGTATTTT | CASSVLPADTQYF | TRBJ2-3 | TRBV5-6 | NA | NA
TGTGCCAGCAGCCCACACGGGGGAGGGCAAGAGACCCAGTACTTC | CASSPHGGGQETQYF | TRBJ2-5 | TRBV7-2 | TRBD2 | NA
TGTGCCAGCAGCCCAGAGACGTTCGGGGAGCAGTACTTC | CASSPETFGEQYF | TRBJ2-7 | TRBV7-8 | NA | NA
TGTGCCAGCAGTTTAATAGGACTTGTTTCCTACAATGAGCAGTTCTTC | CASSLIGLVSYNEQFF | TRBJ2-1 | TRBV12-3/TRBV12-4 | NA | NA
TGCAGTGCTCCTAAACCCGGGACAGGGGGAAACACCATATATTTT | CSAPKPGTGGNTIYF | TRBJ1-3 | TRBV20-1 | TRBD1 | NA
TGTGCCAGCAGCCCAACCGGGACTGACATCAGTGAGCAGTTCTTC | CASSPTGTDISEQFF | TRBJ2-1 | TRBV3-1 | NA | NA
TGCGCCAGCAGCCCGGACAGCCCGAATCAGCCCCAGCATTTT | CASSPDSPNQPQHF | TRBJ1-5 | TRBV5-1 | NA | NA
TGTGCCATCAGTTCCCCCCGGCTAGCGGGAGCGAACACCGGGGAGCTGTTTTTT | CAISSPRLAGANTGELFF | TRBJ2-2 | TRBV10-3 | TRBD2 | NA
TGCAGTGCTAGACGGGGAGGGGGAGATCAGCCCCAGCATTTT | CSARRGGGDQPQHF | TRBJ1-5 | TRBV20-1 | NA | NA
TGTGCCAGCAGCCTACAACACCGACTGGGCCAGCGGTTCTTC | CASSLQHRLGQRFF | TRBJ2-1 | TRBV5-4 | NA | NA
TGTGCCAGCAGCTTGCTTAACCACGAGCAGTACTTC | CASSLLNHEQYF | TRBJ2-7 | TRBV5-6 | NA | few
TGCAGTGCAACTGGGACAGCCTACGAGCAGTACTTC | CSATGTAYEQYF | TRBJ2-7 | TRBV20-1 | TRBD1 | NA
TGTGCCAGCAGCGGACAGAGCTCTGGAAACACCATATATTTT | CASSGQSSGNTIYF | TRBJ1-3 | TRBV10-3 | NA | NA
TGCGCCAGCAGCCCCGGCCCCACAGGGGCCTATCAGCCCCAGCATTTT | CASSPGPTGAYQPQHF | TRBJ1-5 | TRBV5-1 | TRBD1 | NA
TGTGCCAGCAGCTTGGGTGGGGCAGCCGATAATTCACCCCTCCACTTT | CASSLGGAADNSPLHF | TRBJ1-6 | TRBV11-3 | NA | NA
TGTGCCAGCAGCCCCCCGACGACCTACAATGAGCAGTTCTTC | CASSPPTTYNEQFF | TRBJ2-1 | TRBV7-9 | NA | few
TGTGCCAGCAGCTTCGACCAAGCGGACAGGGGCGAATACAATGAGCAGTTCTTC | CASSFDQADRGEYNEQFF | TRBJ2-1 | TRBV7-2 | TRBD1 | few
TGCAGCGGTAGGACAGGGGTTAGAAATCAGCCCCAGTATTTT | CSGRTGVRNQPQYF | TRBJ2-3 | TRBV20-1 | TRBD1 | NA
TGCAGTGCTAGAGATTTGGACAGGGAATCTCACACCTTC | CSARDLDRESHTF | TRBJ1-2 | TRBV20-1 | TRBD1 | many
TGCGCCAGCAGCCCATGGGCTAGCGGGGGGCAAAACAATGAGCAGTTCTTC | CASSPWASGGQNNEQFF | TRBJ2-1 | TRBV4-1 | TRBD2 | NA
TGCGCCAGCAGGCAAAACACAGCATTCTATGGCTACACCTTC | CASRQNTAFYGYTF | TRBJ1-2 | TRBV5-1 | NA | few
TGTGCCACCAGCTTTGCCCGACAGAAACAAGAGACCCAGTACTTC | CATSFARQKQETQYF | TRBJ2-5 | TRBV15 | NA | many
TGTGCCAGCAGTTACAGGTCTGATCAGCCCCAGCATTTT | CASSYRSDQPQHF | TRBJ1-5 | TRBV6-2/TRBV6-3 | NA | few
TGCAGCGTTGCGGAGGGGCCGGCTCACAGGGAGCAGTACTTC | CSVAEGPAHREQYF | TRBJ2-7 | TRBV29-1 | NA | NA
TGTGCCAGCAGTTACTCGTATCCCGGGGAGCTGTTTTTT | CASSYSYPGELFF | TRBJ2-2 | TRBV6-2/TRBV6-3 | NA | NA